Reported below is one T cell receptor (beta chain). This entry belongs to a study of blood T cells in healthy people across ages. A second about 7 to 11 cycle PCR used barcoded and J-beta primers. MiXCR, run by TCRdb on the 5' RACE reads, gives a single entry per CDR3 protein. This table holds some 900,000 distinct CDR3 sequences, 48% found once. The CDR3 has 15 residues. The germline V gene encodes CDR1 LNHNV and CDR2 YYDKDF (reference sequence). J lost 3 bases, V lost 5 bases, and 3 bases had no gene match. Input material: blood. The receptor comes from a man under 40 in good health. The J gene is TRBJ2-2, the V gene TRBV15; 10 bases agree with TRBD1. The CDR3 spells CATSRTGGDTGELFF. CDR3 in DNA: TGTGCCACCAGCCGGACAGGGGGAGACACCGGGGAGCTGTTTTTT.